This passage covers 21 T cell receptor delta chains from one sample sequenced in a study of Vγ9Vδ2 T cells in congenital toxoplasmosis. cDNA was made by template-switch reverse transcription with TRGC- and TRDC-specific primers in one tube. The TRGC primer was designed to bind both TRGC1 and TRGC2 constant genes. TCRdb re-processed the reads via CATT. The repertoire holds around 910 delta-chain clones, with just under 20% as singletons. The sequenced material came from gamma-delta T cells from blood. These receptors all come from a child under 10 years old born to a mother with Toxoplasma gondii infection during pregnancy, either congenitally infected or uninfected (not recorded which).

This clone is large by share. V and J are TRDV2 and TRDJ1; 7 bases align to TRDD3. There are 15 residues in the CDR3. With V trimmed by 2 bases and J by 0 bases, 5 bases remained unmatched. Germline lookup yields CDR1 GEAIGNYY and CDR2 EKD. The CDR3 region has the DNA TGTGCCTGTGACAGGCTGGGGGTGAACACCGATAAACTCATCTTT. This sequence encodes CACDRLGVNTDKLIF.

The J gene went uncalled, whereas the V gene is TRDV2; no DNA check was done on the table's D call, TRDD3. In germline, CDR1 is GEAIGNYY, CDR2 EKD. CDR3 length: 21 amino acids. CDR3 sequence reads: CACDGVVLRDTRSSDTDKRIF. CDR3 coding DNA: TGTGCCTGTGACGGAGTGGTACTGAGGGATACGCGATCCTCGGACACCGATAAACGCATCTTT.

This clone is judged large. The same CDR3 is also encoded by other DNA sequences in this sample. The rearrangement uses TRDV2 and TRDJ3, with a possible D match to TRDD3 (5 bases). The ends were cut back, 0 bases at V and 0 bases at J, with 11 bases in the middle. CDR1 and CDR2 from the germline V gene are GEAIGNYY and EKD. CDR3 size: 18 residues. CDR3 sequence: CACDTLLGLSWDTRQMFF. For the CDR3, the DNA is TGTGCCTGTGACACCCTGCTGGGCCTCTCCTGGGACACCCGACAGATGTTTTTC.

This clone counts as large (0.1 to 1%). The rearrangement links TRDV1 to TRDJ1; D gene ambiguous. The germline V gene has CDR1 TSWWSYY and CDR2 QGS. The CDR3 length is 13 residues. Trimming left V 4 bases short and J 5 bases short, with 11 bases between. This CDR3 reads CALGGLDLDKLIF. Written as DNA, the CDR3 is TGTGCTCTTGGGGGCCTCGATTTAGATAAACTCATCTTT.

J is TRDJ1 and V is TRDV2; tentative D call: TRDD3 (6 bases). The J gene is absent in TCRdb and was assigned here via DNA matching to germline. The CDR3 has 17 residues. Between the trimmed V and J ends, which lost 3 bases and 2 bases, there was a span of 21 bases. CDR1 and CDR2 (germline): GEAIGNYY, EKD. CDR3 protein: CACDYVVTTGFTDKLIF. The CDR3 nucleotides are TGTGCCTGTGACTACGTCGTGACCACTGGGTTTACCGATAAACTCATCTTT.

This clone was observed a few times. This likely reflects a read error, since a far larger clone is one base away. Other DNA sequences in the same sample also yield this CDR3. The chain couples TRDV1 to TRDJ1; 11 positions match TRDD3. The CDR3 is 22 amino acids. The germline gives CDR1 TSWWSYY, CDR2 QGS. Trimming at V came to 0 bases and at J to 1 base, leaving 19 bases not matched to a gene. CDR3 loop: CALGELRPSPKYWGIITDKLIF. CDR3 nucleotides: TGTGCTCTTGGGGAACTAAGGCCTTCCCCGAAGTACTGGGGGATAATCACCGATAAACTCATCTTT.

As for this clone: A read error likely explains this, since a far larger clone differs by one base. For the J gene the call is TRDJ1; the V gene lacks a call; the table assigns TRDD3, which was not confirmed against the DNA. The CDR3 consists of 22 residues. The CDR3 is CALGELKSHYLGARALTDKLIF. The CDR3 coding sequence is TGTGCTCTTGGGGAACTGAAATCACACTACCTGGGGGCCCGCGCCCTCACCGATAAACTCATCTTT.

For this clone: A much more abundant neighbour one base away suggests this may be a read error. V and J are TRDV2 and TRDJ3; TRDD3 aligns across 8 bases. TCRdb supplies no J gene; here it was assigned by aligning the nucleotide sequence to germline. Germline values: CDR1 GEAIGNYY, CDR2 EKD. The CDR3 loop spans 18 amino acids. The CDR3: CACDNWGLSSWDTRQMFF. CDR3 DNA sequence: TGTGCCTGTGACAACTGGGGGTTGAGCTCCTGGGACACACGACAGATGTTTTTC.

By its share, this clone is large. The chain carries TRDV2 and TRDJ1, with TRDD3 identical over 13 bases. Germline assignment: CDR1 GEAIGNYY and CDR2 EKD. This CDR3 comprises 19 residues. V was pared by 3 bases and J by 3 bases, with 15 bases of the junction left unmatched. In DNA, the CDR3 is TGTGCCTGTGACGGGTTAACTGGGGGATACGCGATGCGGGCCGATAAACTCATCTTT. Residues: CACDGLTGGYAMRADKLIF.

On this clone itself: This likely stems from a read error, as it lies one base from a far larger clone. The chain combines TRDV1 with TRDJ1; D possibly corresponds to TRDD3 (5 bases). Here the J gene was assigned by germline matching of the DNA, as TCRdb has none. The CDR3 runs to 22 residues. V dropped 1 base and J dropped 0 bases, with 30 bases sitting between them. The V gene's germline CDR1 is TSWWSYY and CDR2 QGS. This chain's CDR3 is CALGERSSPADWTNSYTDKLIF. The CDR3 coding sequence is TGTGCTCTTGGGGAACGTTCTTCTCCCGCCGACTGGACCAACTCGTACACCGATAAACTCATCTTT.

To note about this clone: This likely stems from a read error, as it lies one base from a far larger clone. V usage is TRDV1 and J usage is TRDJ1; the match to TRDD3 covers 9 bases. Here the J gene came from matching the DNA to germline, since TCRdb omits it. Germline CDR1 TSWWSYY, CDR2 QGS. CDR3 size: 23 residues. CDR3 in amino acids: CALGESLPPMLPPGGLYTEKLIF. The CDR3 region has the DNA TGTGCTCTTGGGGAATCCCTACCCCCAATGCTTCCACCTGGGGGATTGTACACCGAAAAACTCATCTTT.

By sample fraction, this clone is medium-sized. The chain links TRDV2 to TRDJ1, with TRDD3 identical over 11 bases. Germline CDR1 GEAIGNYY, CDR2 EKD. The V segment lost 2 bases and the J segment 1 base; nucleotides outside the gene matches: 5. The CDR3 is 16 residues long. CDR3 amino acids: CACDNTGGYPTDKLIF. Here the CDR3 DNA reads TGTGCCTGTGACAACACTGGGGGATATCCCACCGATAAACTCATCTTT.

This clone has only a few counts. A read error may be the cause here, since a much bigger clone is one base away. This sample includes further DNA sequences coding for the same CDR3. This chain uses TRDV2 with TRDJ2, with 10 bases aligning to TRDD3. Germline trimming cut 1 base from V and 3 bases from J; bases unmatched to any gene: 7. Germline V CDR1 and CDR2: GEAIGNYY, EKD. CDR3 length: 17 residues. The CDR3 DNA is TGTGCCTGTGACACTATTGTGGGGGATACAATGACAGCACAACTCTTCTTT. Translating it yields CACDTIVGDTMTAQLFF.

Turning to this clone: A single base is all that separates this from a far larger clone, so a read error is likely. This sequence joins TRDV2 and TRDJ2, with D tentatively TRDD3 (6 bases). Germline values: CDR1 GEAIGNYY, CDR2 EKD. The CDR3 sequence is 15 residues long. V lost 1 base, J lost 1 base, and 9 bases lay in between. The chain's CDR3 is CACDTLGNLTAQLFF. The DNA for the CDR3 is TGTGCCTGTGACACTCTGGGGAATTTGACAGCACAACTCTTCTTT.

On this clone: Given a far larger clone just one base away, this is likely a sequencing read error. V usage is TRDV3 and J usage is TRDJ1; D uncertain. V lost 5 bases to trimming and J lost 0 bases, with 19 bases between them. The CDR3 contains 15 residues. Germline assignment: CDR1 TVYSNPD and CDR2 GDNSRS (reference sequence). This chain's CDR3 is CAARTHFWYTDKLIF. In DNA form, the CDR3 reads TGTGCCGCGCGAACCCATTTTTGGTACACCGATAAACTCATCTTT.

A word on this clone: A read error is possible here, since a much larger clone lies one base away. This chain links TRDV1 with TRDJ1; 8 bases line up with TRDD3. Germline V gene data show CDR1 as TSWWSYY and CDR2 as QGS. V lost 2 bases to trimming and J lost 0 bases; unmatched junction nucleotides: 17. The CDR3 contains 20 residues. The CDR3 reads CALGEETVTGGPRYTDKLIF. CDR3 coding DNA: TGTGCTCTTGGGGAAGAGACTGTGACTGGGGGGCCCAGGTACACCGATAAACTCATCTTT.

Concerning this clone itself: With a much larger clone just one base away, this may be a read error. V gene TRDV2 combines with J gene TRDJ1; the D gene is possibly TRDD3 (5 bases). In the absence of a J gene in TCRdb, the DNA was matched to germline to assign it here. This CDR3 region has 19 residues. The germline V gene encodes CDR1 GEAIGNYY and CDR2 EKD. CDR3 region: CACDIVLENGLRYTDKLIF. The CDR3 DNA reads TGTGCCTGCGACATTGTACTGGAGAACGGGTTAAGATACACCGATAAACTCATCTTT.

Within the sample, this clone is large (0.1 to 1%). The chain uses TRDV2 and TRDJ3, with 12 bases that match TRDD3. This CDR3 contains 18 residues. Germline-derived CDR1 and CDR2 are GEAIGNYY and EKD. V was clipped by 2 bases and J by 4 bases; unmatched bases: 5. CDR3 DNA: TGTGCCTGTGACATCGTACTGGGGGATACTTGGGACACCCGACAGATGTTTTTC. Amino acid sequence: CACDIVLGDTWDTRQMFF.

This rearrangement joins TRDV2 to TRDJ1; 12 nucleotides match TRDD3. TCRdb leaves out the J gene; it was filled in here by matching the DNA to germline. Germline V gene lookup returns CDR1 GEAIGNYY and CDR2 EKD. V shed 1 base and J 2 bases; nucleotides not matched to a gene: 4. The CDR3 spans 16 residues. The DNA of the CDR3 is TGTGCCTGTGACACTCTCTGGGGGATACGGACCGATAAACTCATCTTT. Amino acid sequence: CACDTLWGIRTDKLIF.

This clone was recorded a few times. The V call is TRAV36/DV7, the J call TRDJ1, with D perhaps TRDD2 (8 bases). The J gene, left out of TCRdb, was set here by checking the DNA against germline. CDR3 length: 16 amino acids. V lost 3 bases and J lost 4, with 22 bases in between. The germline CDR1 and CDR2 sequences are VTNFRS and LTSSGIE (reference sequence). The CDR3 coding sequence is TGTGCTGTGGGTCTTCCTACCGTACTGGGGAGCGATAAACTCATCTTT. Its translation is CAVGLPTVLGSDKLIF. The full variable domain, completed using reference TRAV36/DV7 and TRDJ1, is EDKVVQSPLSLVVHEGDTVTLNCSYEVTNFRSLLWYKQEKKAPTFLFMLTSSGIEKKSGRLSSILDKKELSSILNITATQTGDSAIYLCAVGLPTVLGSDKLIFGKGTRVTVEP.

Regarding this clone: A much larger clonotype is one base distant, so this may be a read error. The chain uses TRDV3 and TRDJ1, with D unresolved. The CDR3 sequence is 15 residues long. The V end was cut by 4 bases, the J end by 7 bases, with 25 bases between. Germline V gene data show CDR1 as TVYSNPD and CDR2 as GDNSRS (reference sequence). CDR3 coding DNA: TGTGCCTGTTCTTTTTCCCGTCCCCCGACTATTAAACTCATCTTT. Its protein is CACSFSRPPTIKLIF.